A selection of T cell receptor beta chains follows, all from one sample in a study of CD8 T cells in ankylosing spondylitis. TCRdb used MiXCR to reprocess the 5' RACE reads, holding one entry per CDR3 protein. The sample consists of approximately 400,000 distinct CDR3 sequences, roughly a sixth of them appearing once. The specimen sequenced was blood, either unsorted or a sorted T cell fraction (not recorded which). These receptors originate from a male donor with ankylosing spondylitis. CDR3s include the opening cysteine and the closing phenylalanine or tryptophan. Fields, in order: D gene, J gene, V gene, clone size, CDR3 DNA, CDR3 protein. D genes are given only for firm matches. The listing skips clone size in some rows; elsewhere it reads once, few, many or a size class.

-,TRBJ1-1,TRBV2,few,TGTGCCAGCAGCGAACAGAGCAAGGGGCGGCAAGCTTTCTTT,CASSEQSKGRQAFF
TRBD1,TRBJ2-5,TRBV29-1,-,TGCAGCGTAGCGCAAACAGGGGTAGGGGAGACCCAGTACTTC,CSVAQTGVGETQYF
TRBD2,TRBJ2-7,TRBV29-1,-,TGCAGCGTTCACATCGGAAAGACTAGCGGCACCGAGCAGTACTTC,CSVHIGKTSGTEQYF
TRBD1,TRBJ1-1,TRBV20-1,many,TGCAGTGCTAGGAGACAGGGACCTATGGAAGCTTTCTTT,CSARRQGPMEAFF
TRBD1,TRBJ1-5,TRBV12-3/TRBV12-4,many,TGTGCCAGCAGTTCGCGTACAGGGGGGAATCAGCCCCAGCATTTT,CASSSRTGGNQPQHF
-,TRBJ2-3,TRBV27,few,TGTGCCAGCAGTTTATCTACTGGCCACACAGATACGCAGTATTTT,CASSLSTGHTDTQYF
-,TRBJ1-1,TRBV5-1,-,TGCGCCAGCAGCTTGCCGGGGGCGAACACTGAAGCTTTCTTT,CASSLPGANTEAFF
-,TRBJ1-5,TRBV6-2/TRBV6-3,few,TGTGCCAGCAGTTACTCGACTTTCCGGGGCAATCAGCCCCAGCATTTT,CASSYSTFRGNQPQHF
-,TRBJ1-4,TRBV5-1,-,TGCGCCAGCAGCTCGGGACCGTGGGGGGCAACTAATGAAAAACTGTTTTTT,CASSSGPWGATNEKLFF
-,TRBJ2-1,TRBV20-1,few,TGCAGTGCTAGAGACGGGACAAATAAGCGGGGTATCTACAATGAGCAGTTCTTC,CSARDGTNKRGIYNEQFF
-,TRBJ1-2,TRBV12-3/TRBV12-4,many,TGTGCCAGCAGTTTTGCCTATGGCTACACCTTC,CASSFAYGYTF
-,TRBJ2-7,TRBV15,-,TGTGCCACCAGCAGAGATCGGACCTACGAGCAGTACTTC,CATSRDRTYEQYF
-,TRBJ2-1,TRBV20-1,few,TGCAGTGCTATGGAGGGGGGTAGCGGCTTTTTAGAGCAGTTCTTC,CSAMEGGSGFLEQFF
TRBD1,TRBJ2-3,TRBV20-1,-,TGCAGTGCTAGGACAGGGACCAAAACCTTTAGCACAGATACGCAGTATTTT,CSARTGTKTFSTDTQYF